This T cell receptor (beta chain) is from a study of OX40 agonist ivuxolimab in advanced cancers. About the research overall: Patients were dosed intravenously with ivuxolimab at 0.01 to 10 mg/kg every 2 weeks.

The assay was immunoSEQ multiplex PCR, and TCRdb's table has in-frame clones only and misses some. The sample lists around 50,000 clones, 90% to 95% occurring once. The study, taken as a whole, reports: Within 6 weeks, CD4+ and CD8+ blood T cells expanded clonally at 0.1 to 3.0 mg/kg. Expansion of clones was among the lowest in partial responders at 0.1-3.0 mg/kg. Antigen targets of the expanded peripheral T cells went undetermined.

The CDR3 is made up of 15 amino acids. V lost 6 bases to trimming and J lost 2 bases; unmatched junction nucleotides: 3. In germline, CDR1 is SNHLY, CDR2 FYNNEI. Points on this clone: The antigen is undetermined.

This chain joins TRBV2 and TRBJ2-1, with 11 bases that match TRBD2. This clonotype was sampled from an adult with an advanced solid tumor such as melanoma, head and neck, liver or kidney cancer. The starting material was CD4+ or CD8+ T cells sorted from blood, obtained in a trial of the OX40 agonist ivuxolimab. This CDR3 is CASRELAGAYNEQFF. CDR3 DNA: TGTGCCAGCAGGGAACTAGCGGGGGCCTACAATGAGCAGTTCTTC.